These 2 T cell receptor beta chains originate from one sample sequenced in a study of immune evolution from preneoplasia to lung adenocarcinoma. Sequenced by immunoSEQ multiplex PCR; TCRdb stores in-frame clones only, minus some. There are approximately 3,700 clones in the sample; about 85% occur only once, and about 5.7% lies in the top ten. Sequenced material: FFPE minimally invasive lung adenocarcinoma tissue. The source of these receptors is a donor at least 70 years old with lung adenocarcinoma.

J is TRBJ1-2 and V is TRBV4-1, with 7 bases that match TRBD1. CDR3 size: 15 residues. Looked up from germline, CDR1 is MGHRA and CDR2 is YSYEKL. With 7 bases clipped from V and 4 bases from J, the junction kept 12 bases outside the gene matches. CDR3 nucleotides: TGCGCCAGCAAACCTGAAGCCGGGACAGTCTATGGCTACACCTTC. Its protein product is CASKPEAGTVYGYTF.

The chain has TRBV4-2 and TRBJ2-5; TRBD2 is a possible D gene (5 bases). Germline CDR1 is LGHNA and CDR2 is YNFKEQ. This CDR3 comprises 15 residues. V was cut by 5 bases and J by 5 bases, with 18 bases left in between. The CDR3 DNA reads TGTGCCAGCAGCTACCGACGGGCCCCGGGGGAGACCCAGTACTTC. This codes for CASSYRRAPGETQYF.